This TCR beta chain was retrieved from a study of blood T cell repertoires in COVID-19. Data came from immunoSEQ multiplex PCR; TCRdb stores just in-frame clones and leaves some out. The data hold more than 40,000 clones, with 70% to 90% observed a single time. V was cut by 5 bases and J by 6 bases, with 11 bases left in between. The CDR3 is 13 amino acids. From germline, CDR1 is MNHEY and CDR2 SVGEGT. The chain recombines TRBV6-2 or TRBV6-3 with TRBJ2-1; D is ambiguous. The TCR sequence derives from a man in his forties or fifties with active COVID-19. The specimen was peripheral blood. The CDR3 reads CASSRLDLNEQFF. DNA of the CDR3: TGTGCCAGCAGTCGACTCGACCTCAATGAGCAGTTCTTC.